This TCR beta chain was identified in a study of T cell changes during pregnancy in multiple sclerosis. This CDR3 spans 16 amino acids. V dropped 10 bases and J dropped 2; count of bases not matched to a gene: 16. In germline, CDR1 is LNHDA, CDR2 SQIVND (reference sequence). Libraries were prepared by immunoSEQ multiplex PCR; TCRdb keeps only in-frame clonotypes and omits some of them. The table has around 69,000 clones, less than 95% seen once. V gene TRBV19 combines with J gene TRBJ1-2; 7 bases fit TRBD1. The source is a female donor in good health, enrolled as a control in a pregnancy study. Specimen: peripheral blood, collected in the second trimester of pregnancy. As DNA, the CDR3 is TGTGCCACCCTAGGGGGCAGCGCCCCCTTAAACTATGGCTACACCTTC. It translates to CATLGGSAPLNYGYTF.